A selection of T cell receptor beta chains follows, all from one sample in a study of post-analysis software for immune sequencing data. TCRdb passed the PCR reads through MiXCR, listing each CDR3 protein once. Altogether 750,000 to 900,000 distinct CDR3 sequences are present, approximately 44% being singletons, with the ten largest covering roughly 4.4%. The sequencing input was blood. These receptors were taken from a girl aged 10 to 17 with multiple sclerosis. Each CDR3 is given with its conserved first and last residue. Each record gives: clone size, V gene, D gene, J gene, CDR3 protein, CDR3 DNA. The D gene is left open where the match is weak. Clone size is not always given. Where it is, it says once, few, many or a class for expanded clones.

>NA|TRBV15|TRBD1|TRBJ2-5
CATSSRTGEQETQYF
TGTGCCACCAGCAGTCGTACAGGGGAACAAGAGACCCAGTACTTC
>few|TRBV29-1|TRBD2|TRBJ2-1
CSFAGVGNEQFF
TGCAGCTTCGCGGGGGTAGGCAATGAGCAGTTCTTC
>NA|TRBV7-8|TRBD2|TRBJ2-1
CASSFLRTREHNEQFF
TGTGCCAGCAGCTTTCTTCGGACTAGAGAGCACAATGAGCAGTTCTTC
>NA|TRBV20-1|NA|TRBJ1-1
CSARKTEDTEAFF
TGCAGTGCTAGAAAAACAGAGGACACTGAAGCTTTCTTT
>NA|TRBV5-1|NA|TRBJ1-1
CASSFGGSREAFF
TGCGCCAGCAGCTTTGGTGGCAGTCGGGAAGCTTTCTTT
>NA|TRBV11-3|NA|TRBJ2-1
CASSSPEDNYNERYF
TGTGCCAGCAGCTCGCCAGAGGACAACTACAATGAGCGGTACTTC
>NA|TRBV27|TRBD2|TRBJ2-1
CASSLSSGNLNEQFF
TGTGCCAGCAGTTTATCTAGCGGGAACCTCAATGAGCAGTTCTTC
>NA|TRBV21-1|NA|TRBJ2-7
CASSKGGTSEDNEQYF
TGTGCCAGCAGCAAAGGGGGGACTAGCGAGGACAATGAGCAGTACTTC
>few|TRBV7-6|TRBD2|TRBJ2-1
CASSLRLAAQYNEQFF
TGTGCCAGCAGCTTGCGACTAGCGGCACAGTACAATGAGCAGTTCTTC
>NA|TRBV7-2|NA|TRBJ2-7
CASSFPDRSSYEQYF
TGTGCCAGCAGCTTTCCGGACAGAAGCTCCTACGAGCAGTACTTC
>few|TRBV7-9|TRBD1|TRBJ2-7
CASSRDSGTGSYEQYF
TGTGCCAGCAGCCGAGATTCCGGGACAGGTTCCTACGAGCAGTACTTC